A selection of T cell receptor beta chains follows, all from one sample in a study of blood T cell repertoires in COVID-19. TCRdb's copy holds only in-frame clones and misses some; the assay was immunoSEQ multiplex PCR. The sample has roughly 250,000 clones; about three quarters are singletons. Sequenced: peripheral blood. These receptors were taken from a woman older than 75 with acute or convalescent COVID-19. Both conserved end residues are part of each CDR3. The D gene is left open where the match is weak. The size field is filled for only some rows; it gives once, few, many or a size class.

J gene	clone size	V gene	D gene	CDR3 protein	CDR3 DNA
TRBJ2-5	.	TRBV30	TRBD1	CAWTIDRAETQYF	TGTGCCTGGACCATTGACAGGGCGGAGACCCAGTACTTC
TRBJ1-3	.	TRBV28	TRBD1	CASSRTGAPGNTIYF	TGTGCCAGCAGCCGAACAGGGGCTCCTGGAAACACCATATATTTT
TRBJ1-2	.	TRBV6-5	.	CASSYSGQGISVGYTF	TGTGCCAGCAGTTACTCTGGGCAGGGGATATCGGTGGGCTACACCTTC
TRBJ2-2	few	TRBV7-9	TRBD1	CASKPRTGGAGGTGELFF	TGTGCCAGCAAACCTAGGACAGGGGGAGCCGGTGGCACCGGGGAGCTGTTTTTT
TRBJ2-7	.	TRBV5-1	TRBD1	CASSFLPPGQTYEQYF	TGCGCCAGCAGCTTTCTGCCCCCGGGACAGACCTACGAGCAGTACTTC
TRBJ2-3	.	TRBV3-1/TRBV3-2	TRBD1	CASSRSGTVNADTQYF	TGTGCCAGCAGTCGATCCGGGACAGTGAACGCAGATACGCAGTATTTT
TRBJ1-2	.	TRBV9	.	CASSVDGEGYTF	TGTGCCAGCAGCGTCGACGGGGAAGGCTACACCTTC
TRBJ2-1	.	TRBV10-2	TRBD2	CASSDLLRLAGYYNEQFF	TGCGCCAGCAGTGACCTCCTCAGACTAGCGGGATATTACAATGAGCAGTTCTTC
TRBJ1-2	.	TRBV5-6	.	CASSLVQYGYTF	TGTGCCAGCAGCTTGGTTCAGTATGGCTACACCTTC
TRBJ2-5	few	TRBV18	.	CASSPGTGVKETQYF	TGTGCCAGCTCACCAGGAACAGGAGTAAAAGAGACCCAGTACTTC
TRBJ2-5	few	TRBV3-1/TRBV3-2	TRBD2	CASSWARTSTETQYF	TGTGCCAGCAGTTGGGCCCGGACTAGCACAGAGACCCAGTACTTC
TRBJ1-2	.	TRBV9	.	CASSVGSYGYTF	TGTGCCAGCAGCGTAGGCAGCTATGGCTACACCTTC
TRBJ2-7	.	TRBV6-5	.	CASILGAGGSYEQYF	.
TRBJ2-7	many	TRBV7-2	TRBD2	CASSAPGLGHYEQYF	TGTGCCAGCAGCGCACCGGGACTAGGTCACTACGAGCAGTACTTC
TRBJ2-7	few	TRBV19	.	CASSRQVSYEQYF	TGTGCCAGTTCCCGACAGGTCTCCTACGAGCAGTACTTC
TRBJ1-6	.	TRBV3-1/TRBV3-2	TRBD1	CASSQGQGGSPLHF	TGTGCCAGCAGCCAAGGACAGGGGGGTTCACCCCTCCACTTT
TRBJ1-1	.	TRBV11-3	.	CASSLDQVSQAFF	TGTGCCAGCAGCTTAGATCAGGTCAGTCAAGCTTTCTTT
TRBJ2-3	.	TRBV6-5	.	CASSYGRWVDTQYF	TGTGCCAGCAGTTACGGGAGGTGGGTAGATACGCAGTATTTT
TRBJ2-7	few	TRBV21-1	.	CASSTTGIAGVNEQYF	TGTGCCAGCAGCACCACGGGGATAGCGGGAGTGAACGAGCAGTACTTC
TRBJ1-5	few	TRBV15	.	CATSRDQTRNQPQHF	TGTGCCACCAGCAGAGATCAAACCAGAAATCAGCCCCAGCATTTT
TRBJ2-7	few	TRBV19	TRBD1	CASSISSGQPHYEQYF	TGTGCCAGTAGTATAAGCTCGGGACAGCCCCACTACGAGCAGTACTTC
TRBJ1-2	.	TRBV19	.	CASRGGNNYGYTF	TGTGCCAGTAGGGGGGGGAATAACTATGGCTACACCTTC
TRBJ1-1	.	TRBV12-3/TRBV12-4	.	CASSFDTPLGAFF	TGTGCCAGCAGTTTTGACACACCCCTGGGAGCTTTCTTT
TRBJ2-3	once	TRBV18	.	CASSPLDSSTDTQYF	TGTGCCAGCTCACCTTTAGATTCTAGCACAGATACGCAGTATTTT
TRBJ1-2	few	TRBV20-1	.	CSARELYGYTF	TGCAGTGCTAGAGAACTCTATGGCTACACCTTC
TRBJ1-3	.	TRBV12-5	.	CASGGTLTPSGNTIYF	TGTGCTAGTGGTGGGACACTTACTCCCTCTGGAAACACCATATATTTT
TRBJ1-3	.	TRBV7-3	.	CASSLGVFSGNTIYF	TGTGCCAGCAGCCTCGGGGTCTTCTCGGGAAACACCATATATTTT
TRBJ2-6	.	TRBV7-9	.	CASSLSGASGANVLTF	TGTGCCAGCAGCTTAAGTGGAGCCTCTGGGGCCAACGTCCTGACTTTC
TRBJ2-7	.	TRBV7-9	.	CASSLSSYEQYF	TGTGCCAGCAGCTTATCTTCCTACGAGCAGTACTTC
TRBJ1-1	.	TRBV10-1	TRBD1	CASSELDRGYTEAFF	TGCGCCAGCAGTGAGTTGGACAGGGGGTACACTGAAGCTTTCTTT
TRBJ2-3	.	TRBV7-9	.	CASSSIEARIGVDTQYF	TGTGCCAGCAGCTCAATCGAGGCCCGGATAGGGGTGGATACGCAGTATTTT
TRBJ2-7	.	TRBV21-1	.	CASSKLQARGTYEQYF	TGTGCCAGCAGCAAGTTACAGGCCCGCGGGACCTACGAGCAGTACTTC
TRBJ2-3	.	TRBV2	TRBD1	CASNRGKDTQYF	TGTGCCAGCAACAGGGGGAAAGATACGCAGTATTTT
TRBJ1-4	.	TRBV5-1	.	CASSSQGGGEKLFF	TGCGCCAGCAGCTCACAGGGAGGGGGTGAAAAACTGTTTTTT
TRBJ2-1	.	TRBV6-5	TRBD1	CASSYRQGNEQFF	TGTGCCAGCAGTTACCGACAGGGGAATGAGCAGTTCTTC
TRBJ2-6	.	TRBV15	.	CATRQQLDTGANVLTF	TGTGCCACCAGACAACAGTTAGATACTGGGGCCAACGTCCTGACTTTC